What follows are 3 T cell receptor beta chains derived from one specimen sequenced in a study of cytomegalovirus exposure and HLA in healthy donors. The PCR contained 60 Vbeta and 13 Jbeta primers. Libraries were prepared by immunoSEQ multiplex PCR; TCRdb keeps only in-frame clonotypes and omits some of them. The sample lists 100,000 to 150,000 clones; more than 75% were seen once. Sequenced: PBMCs. The receptor set was obtained from a male donor in good health and CMV-seronegative.

This clone was recorded a few times. The J gene is TRBJ2-3, the V gene TRBV14; 8 nucleotides agree with TRBD2. Germline V gene data show CDR1 as SGHDN and CDR2 as FVKESK. V lost 4 bases, J lost 1 base, and 7 bases stayed unmatched. The CDR3 is 16 residues long. CDR3 in DNA: TGTGCCAGCAGCCCCTTGCGGGGGGCCCGCACAGATACGCAGTATTTT. Its protein product is CASSPLRGARTDTQYF.

The gene calls are TRBV10-3 and TRBJ1-1, with 12 positions matching TRBD1. Looked up from germline, CDR1 is ENHRY and CDR2 is SYGVKD. The CDR3 is made up of 15 amino acids. V lost 8 bases to trimming and J lost 4 bases; unmatched junction nucleotides: 8. CDR3 residues: CAIGGDRGLVTEAFF. The DNA of the CDR3 is TGTGCCATCGGCGGGGACAGGGGGCTCGTCACTGAAGCTTTCTTT.

The CDR3 protein is CASSESAGLDTQYF. Here the CDR3 DNA reads TGCGCCAGCAGTGAGTCGGCAGGGCTGGATACGCAGTATTTT. This rearrangement joins TRBV10-1 to TRBJ2-3; D possibly corresponds to TRBD1 (5 bases). The CDR3 sequence is 14 residues long. V was cut by 0 bases and J by 6 bases, with 10 bases left in between. In germline, CDR1 is WNHNN, CDR2 SYGVQD (reference sequence).